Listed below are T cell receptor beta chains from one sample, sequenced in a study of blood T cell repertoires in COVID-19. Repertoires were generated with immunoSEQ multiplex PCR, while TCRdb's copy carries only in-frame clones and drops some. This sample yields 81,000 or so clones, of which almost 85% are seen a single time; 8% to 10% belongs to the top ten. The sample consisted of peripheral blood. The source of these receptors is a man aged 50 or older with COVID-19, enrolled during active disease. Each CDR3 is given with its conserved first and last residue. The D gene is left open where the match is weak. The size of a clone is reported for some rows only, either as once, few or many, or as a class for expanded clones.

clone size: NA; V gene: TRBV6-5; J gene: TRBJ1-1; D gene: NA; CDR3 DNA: TGTGCCAGCAGGAGACAGACTCTCGACACTGAAGCTTTCTTT; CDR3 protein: CASRRQTLDTEAFF
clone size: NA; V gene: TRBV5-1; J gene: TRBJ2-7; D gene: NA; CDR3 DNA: TGCGCCAGCAGCCAACAGGGACGCGGCAACGAGCAGTACTTC; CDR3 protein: CASSQQGRGNEQYF
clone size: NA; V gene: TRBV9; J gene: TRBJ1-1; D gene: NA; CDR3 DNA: TGTGCCAGCAGCTCAGGGCAGGCCAACACTGAAGCTTTCTTT; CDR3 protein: CASSSGQANTEAFF
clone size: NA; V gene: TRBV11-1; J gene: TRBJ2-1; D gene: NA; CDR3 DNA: TGTGCCAGCAGCTTAGAGGTACAGCGGGATGAGCAGTTCTTC; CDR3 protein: CASSLEVQRDEQFF
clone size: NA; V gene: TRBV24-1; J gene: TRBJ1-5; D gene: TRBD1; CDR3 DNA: TGTGCCACCGCGACCGGGACAGGGGGCCTCGGCAATCAGCCCCAGCATTTT; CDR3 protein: CATATGTGGLGNQPQHF
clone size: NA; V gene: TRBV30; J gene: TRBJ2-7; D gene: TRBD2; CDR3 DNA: TGTGCCTGGAGTGGACTAGCGGGAAAAAGCTCCTACGAGCAGTACTTC; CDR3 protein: CAWSGLAGKSSYEQYF
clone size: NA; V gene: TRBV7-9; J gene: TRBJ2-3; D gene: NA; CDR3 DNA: TGTGCCAGCAGCTTTGACAGTTATACAGATACGCAGTATTTT; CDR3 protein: CASSFDSYTDTQYF
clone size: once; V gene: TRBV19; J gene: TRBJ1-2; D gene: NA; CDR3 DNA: TGTGCCAGTAGTTTACAGGACGGGTATGGCTACACCTTC; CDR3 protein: CASSLQDGYGYTF
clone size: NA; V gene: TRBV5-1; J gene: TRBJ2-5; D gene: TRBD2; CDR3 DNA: TGCGCCAGCAGCTTTACTAGCGGACAAGAGACCCAGTACTTC; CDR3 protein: CASSFTSGQETQYF
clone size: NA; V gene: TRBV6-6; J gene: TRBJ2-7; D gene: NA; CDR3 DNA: TGTGCCAGCAGCCCCACTGTAAGCTCCTACGAGCAGTACTTC; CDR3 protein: CASSPTVSSYEQYF
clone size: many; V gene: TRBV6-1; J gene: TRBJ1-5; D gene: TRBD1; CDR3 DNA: TGTGCCAGCAGTGAAGCGATAGGACAGGGACCTCAGCCCCAGCATTTT; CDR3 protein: CASSEAIGQGPQPQHF
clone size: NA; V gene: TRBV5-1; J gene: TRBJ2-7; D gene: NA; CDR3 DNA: TGCGCCAGCAGCCCGACTGGTTACGAGCAGTACTTC; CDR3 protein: CASSPTGYEQYF
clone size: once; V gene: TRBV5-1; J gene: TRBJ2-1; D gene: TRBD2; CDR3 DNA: TGCGCCAGCAGCGGGACTAGCGCATACAATGAGCAGTTCTTC; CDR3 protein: CASSGTSAYNEQFF
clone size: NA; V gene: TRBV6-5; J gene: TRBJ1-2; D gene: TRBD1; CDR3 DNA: TGTGCCAGCAGTTCCGGGACAGGGGGCCCTGGCTACACCTTC; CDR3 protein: CASSSGTGGPGYTF
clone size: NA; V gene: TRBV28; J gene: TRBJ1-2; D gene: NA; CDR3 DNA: TGTGCCAGCAGTTTATGGTCGGGGGGTCGAGGCTACACCTTC; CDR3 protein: CASSLWSGGRGYTF
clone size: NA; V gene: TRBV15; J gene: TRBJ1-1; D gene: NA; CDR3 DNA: TGTGCCACCAGCAGAGGTGGGGGGGTTGAAGCTTTCTTT; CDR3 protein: CATSRGGGVEAFF
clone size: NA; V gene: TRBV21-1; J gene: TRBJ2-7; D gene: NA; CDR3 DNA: TGTGCCAGAAAGTACACCGACTACGAGCAGTACTTC; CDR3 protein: CARKYTDYEQYF
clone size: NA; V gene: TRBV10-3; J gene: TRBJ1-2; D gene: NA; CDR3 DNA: TGTGCCATCAGTGAAGCGGATAACTATGGCTACACCTTC; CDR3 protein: CAISEADNYGYTF
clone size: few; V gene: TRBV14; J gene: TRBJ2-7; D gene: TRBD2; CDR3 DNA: TGTGCCAGCAGTCGACTAGCGGCCCCCTACGAGCAGTACTTC; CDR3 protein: CASSRLAAPYEQYF
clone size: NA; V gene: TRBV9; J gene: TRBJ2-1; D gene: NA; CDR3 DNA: TGTGCCAGCAGCGTAGACAGGCTCAATGAGCAGTTCTTC; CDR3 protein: CASSVDRLNEQFF
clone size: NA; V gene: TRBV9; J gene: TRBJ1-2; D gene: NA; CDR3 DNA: TGTGCCAGCAGCGCCGAATCCACAGGGTTTGGTGGCTACACCTTC; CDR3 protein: CASSAESTGFGGYTF
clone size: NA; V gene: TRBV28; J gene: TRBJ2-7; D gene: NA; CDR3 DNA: TGTGCCAGCATCGTTTATAGCGACGAGCAGTACTTC; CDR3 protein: CASIVYSDEQYF
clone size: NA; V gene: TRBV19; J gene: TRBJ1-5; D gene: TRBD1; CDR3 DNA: TGTGCCAGTAGTATAACCGGGACAGGGGGCAAGCAGCCCCAGCATTTT; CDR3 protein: CASSITGTGGKQPQHF
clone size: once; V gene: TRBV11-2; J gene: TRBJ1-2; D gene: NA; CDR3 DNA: TGTGCCAGCAGTGACAGGACTAACTATGGCTACACCTTC; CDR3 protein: CASSDRTNYGYTF
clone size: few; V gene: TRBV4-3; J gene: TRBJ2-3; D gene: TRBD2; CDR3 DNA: TGCGCCAGCAGCCAAGATCTACTAGCGGGAGCATCAGATACGCAGTATTTT; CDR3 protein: CASSQDLLAGASDTQYF
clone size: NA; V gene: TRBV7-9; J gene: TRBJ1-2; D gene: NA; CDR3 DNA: TGTGCCAGCAGCTTAGAGCCTCCAGCGGATGGCTACACCTTC; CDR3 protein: CASSLEPPADGYTF
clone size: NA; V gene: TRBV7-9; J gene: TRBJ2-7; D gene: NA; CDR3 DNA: TGTGCCAGCAGCGCGCGGGATACCTACGAGCAGTACTTC; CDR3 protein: CASSARDTYEQYF
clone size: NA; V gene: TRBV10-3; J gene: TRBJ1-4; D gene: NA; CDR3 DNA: TGTGCCATCAGCCAGGGAAATGAAAAACTGTTTTTT; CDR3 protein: CAISQGNEKLFF
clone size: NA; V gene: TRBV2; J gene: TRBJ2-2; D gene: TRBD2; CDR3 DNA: TGTGCCAGCAGCCCCACTAGCGTAACCGGGGAGCTGTTTTTT; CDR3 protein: CASSPTSVTGELFF
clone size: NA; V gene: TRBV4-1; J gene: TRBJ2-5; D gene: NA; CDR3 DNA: TGCGCCAGCAGCCAAGATCCCCACGACAGGTACCAAGAGACCCAGTACTTC; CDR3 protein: CASSQDPHDRYQETQYF
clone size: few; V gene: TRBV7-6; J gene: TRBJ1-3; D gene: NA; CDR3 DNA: TGTGCCAGCAGCTTAGCGAGGGTCGGCTCTGGAAACACCATATATTTT; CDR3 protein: CASSLARVGSGNTIYF
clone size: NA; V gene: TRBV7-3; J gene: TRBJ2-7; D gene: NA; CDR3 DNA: TGTGCCAGCAGCTTAACAGGGGCACACTACGAGCAGTACTTC; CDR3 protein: CASSLTGAHYEQYF
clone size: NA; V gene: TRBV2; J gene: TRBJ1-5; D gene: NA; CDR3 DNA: TGTGCCAGCAGCGGGGATCTTGCTAATCAGCCCCAGCATTTT; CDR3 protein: CASSGDLANQPQHF
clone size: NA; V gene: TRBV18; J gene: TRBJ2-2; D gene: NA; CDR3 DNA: TGTGCCAGCTCACCCATCGGACTGAACACCGGGGAGCTGTTTTTT; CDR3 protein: CASSPIGLNTGELFF
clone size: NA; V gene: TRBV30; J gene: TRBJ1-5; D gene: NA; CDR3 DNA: TGTGCCTGGAGCGTGGGGGAGGGCAATCAGCCCCAGCATTTT; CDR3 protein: CAWSVGEGNQPQHF
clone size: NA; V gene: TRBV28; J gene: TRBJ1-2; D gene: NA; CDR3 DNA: TGTGCCAGCAGTTTACCCCAGGGTGCAGGGCTCTATGGCTACACCTTC; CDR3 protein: CASSLPQGAGLYGYTF
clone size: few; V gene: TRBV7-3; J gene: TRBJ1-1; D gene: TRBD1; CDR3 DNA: TGTGCCAGCAGCAACAGGGGGCCGGGAGAAGCTTTCTTT; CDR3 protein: CASSNRGPGEAFF
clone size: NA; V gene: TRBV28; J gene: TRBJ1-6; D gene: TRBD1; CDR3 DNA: TGTGCCAGCAGTTTCTCTCAGGGGGTAGGATCACCCCTCCACTTT; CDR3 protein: CASSFSQGVGSPLHF
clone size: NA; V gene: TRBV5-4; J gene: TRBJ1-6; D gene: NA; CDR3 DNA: TGTGCCAGCAGCTCGGGGGGGGGCGAGGGTAATTCACCCCTCCACTTT; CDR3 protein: CASSSGGGEGNSPLHF
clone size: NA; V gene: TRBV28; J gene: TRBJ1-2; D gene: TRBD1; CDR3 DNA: TGTGCCAGCAGGGCACTGTGGGCGGACAGGCGGGTGACCTATGGCTACACCTTC; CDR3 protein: CASRALWADRRVTYGYTF
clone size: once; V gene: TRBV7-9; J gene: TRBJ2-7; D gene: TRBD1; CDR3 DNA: TGTGCCAGCAGCTCCCTGGACAGGGCGTACGAGCAGTACTTC; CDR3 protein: CASSSLDRAYEQYF
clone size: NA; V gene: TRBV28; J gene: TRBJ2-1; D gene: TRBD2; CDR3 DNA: TGTGCCAGCAGAAATAGCGGGAGAGGGGTTAGCGATGAGCAGTTCTTC; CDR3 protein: CASRNSGRGVSDEQFF
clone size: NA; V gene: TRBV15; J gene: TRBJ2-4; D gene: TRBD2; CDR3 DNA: TGTGCCACCAGCAAGGGGGGACTAGCTATAAACATTCAGTACTTC; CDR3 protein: CATSKGGLAINIQYF
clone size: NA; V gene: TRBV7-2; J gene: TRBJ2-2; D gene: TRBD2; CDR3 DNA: TGTGCCAGCAGCTTCCCAAGGACTAGCGGTTACACCGGGGAGCTGTTTTTT; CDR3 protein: CASSFPRTSGYTGELFF
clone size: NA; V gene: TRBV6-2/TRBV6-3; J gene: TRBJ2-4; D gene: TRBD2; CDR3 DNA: TGTGCCAGCAGTTACTCGAATGGTGCTAGCGGGAGGGCGGGAAACATTCAGTACTTC; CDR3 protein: CASSYSNGASGRAGNIQYF
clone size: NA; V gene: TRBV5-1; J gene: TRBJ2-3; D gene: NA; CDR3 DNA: TGCGCCAGCAGCTTGGGGGGGCCGACAGATACGCAGTATTTT; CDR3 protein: CASSLGGPTDTQYF
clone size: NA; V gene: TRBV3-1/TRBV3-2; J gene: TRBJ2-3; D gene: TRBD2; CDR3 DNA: TGTGCCAGCAGCCGGACTAGCGGGAGTAATACGCAGTATTTT; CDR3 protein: CASSRTSGSNTQYF
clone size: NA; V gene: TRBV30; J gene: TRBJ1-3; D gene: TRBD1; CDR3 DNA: TGTGCCTGGAGTCCCGGGACAGGGGGAAGGGACACCATATATTTT; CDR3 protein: CAWSPGTGGRDTIYF
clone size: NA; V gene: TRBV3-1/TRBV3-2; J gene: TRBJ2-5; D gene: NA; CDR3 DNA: TGTGCCAGCAGCCAAGGAGGGGGCGGGATGGTTTTAGGGACCCAGTACTTC; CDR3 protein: CASSQGGGGMVLGTQYF
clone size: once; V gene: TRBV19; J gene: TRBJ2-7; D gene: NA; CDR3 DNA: TGTGCCAGTAGTACAGGGCCCCTGGGCGAGCAGTACTTC; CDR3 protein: CASSTGPLGEQYF
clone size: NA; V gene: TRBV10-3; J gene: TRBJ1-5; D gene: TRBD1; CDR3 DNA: TGTGCCATCAGTGGTGACAGGGATGAGCCCCAGCATTTT; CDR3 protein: CAISGDRDEPQHF
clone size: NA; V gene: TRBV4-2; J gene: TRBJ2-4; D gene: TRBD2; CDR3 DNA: TGTGCCAGCAGCCAAAACCCCTCGGGGGCGGGAGGGGGAAACATTCAGTACTTC; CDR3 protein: CASSQNPSGAGGGNIQYF
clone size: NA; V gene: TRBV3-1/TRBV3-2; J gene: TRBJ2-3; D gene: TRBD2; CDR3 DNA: TGTGCCAGCAGCCAGGGGACTAGCGGAGATACGCAGTATTTT; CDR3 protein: CASSQGTSGDTQYF
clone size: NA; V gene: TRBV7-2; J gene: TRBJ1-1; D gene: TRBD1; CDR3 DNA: TGTGCCAGCAGCCCCCGCAGGGGGTGGAACACTGAAGCTTTCTTT; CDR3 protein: CASSPRRGWNTEAFF
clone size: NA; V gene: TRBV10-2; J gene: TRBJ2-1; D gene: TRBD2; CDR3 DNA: TGCGCCAGCAGTTTTAAAAGCGGGAGTGAGCAGTTCTTC; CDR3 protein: CASSFKSGSEQFF
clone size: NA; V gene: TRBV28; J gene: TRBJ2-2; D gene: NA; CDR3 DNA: TGTGCCAGCAGTCCCCCTTTAGGGGCTAGTCGCACCGGGGAGCTGTTTTTT; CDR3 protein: CASSPPLGASRTGELFF
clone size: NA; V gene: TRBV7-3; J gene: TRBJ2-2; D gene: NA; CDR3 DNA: TGTGCCAGCAGCCAAACAGACACCGGGGAGCTGTTTTTT; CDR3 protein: CASSQTDTGELFF
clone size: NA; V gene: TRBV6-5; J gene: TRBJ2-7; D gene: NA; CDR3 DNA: TGTGCCAGCAGATGGGGGGAGTACTACGAGCAGTACTTC; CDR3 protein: CASRWGEYYEQYF